These 9 T cell receptor beta chains were all obtained from the same sample, sequenced in a study of T-cell reconstitution after alpha-beta-depleted transplantation in children. Unique molecular identifiers tagged the TCRbeta library. MiXCR, applied by TCRdb to the PCR reads, yields one record per CDR3 protein. The sample comprises approximately 500,000 distinct CDR3 sequences, about 10% of which are singletons, and 2% to 2.5% rests with the top ten. Sequenced here: PBMCs, sampled before TCRalphabeta/CD19-depleted stem cell transplant. These receptor sequences come from a child aged 2-15 years with inherited bone marrow failure, due to receive a stem cell transplant.

Ten or more counts support this clonotype. This sequence joins TRBV7-9 and TRBJ1-2; the D gene is possibly TRBD1 (6 bases). CDR1 is SEHNR and CDR2 is FQNEAQ in the germline V gene (reference sequence). The CDR3 is 13 amino acids. Trimming took 5 bases from V and 6 from J, leaving 13 bases between them. CDR3 nucleotide sequence: TGTGCCAGCAGCCCTATGGGGGCGCATGGCTACACCTTC. Encoded protein: CASSPMGAHGYTF.

A few counts support this clonotype. The genes are TRBV7-9 and TRBJ2-1; D perhaps matches TRBD1 (5 bases). Trimming pared 4 bases from V and 7 bases from J, leaving 17 bases between. This CDR3 is built from 15 residues. CDR1 and CDR2 from the germline V gene are SEHNR and FQNEAQ (reference sequence). CDR3 coding DNA: TGTGCCAGCAGCTCAGGGTACAGGTCGATAAATGAGCAGTTCTTC. As protein: CASSSGYRSINEQFF. Full variable domain (outside the CDR3, taken from reference TRBV7-9 and TRBJ2-1): DTGVSQNPRHKITKRGQNVTFRCDPISEHNRLYWYRQTLGQGPEFLTYFQNEAQLEKSRLLSDRFSAERPKGSFSTLEIQRTEQGDSAMYLCASSSGYRSINEQFFGPGTRLTVL.

At least ten counts were recorded for this clonotype. This chain joins TRBV4-3 and TRBJ2-1; 14 bases map to TRBD2. V lost 0 bases and J lost 7; bases outside the gene matches: 5. CDR3 size: 17 residues. CDR1 and CDR2 from the germline V gene are LGHNA and YSLEER. The CDR3 protein is CASSQDEGLAGVNEQFF. CDR3 nucleotides: TGCGCCAGCAGCCAAGATGAGGGACTAGCGGGAGTGAATGAGCAGTTCTTC.

This chain links TRBV20-1 with TRBJ2-3, with TRBD2 matching 7 bases. Trimming took 0 bases from V and 4 from J; bases not matched to a gene: 7. CDR1 and CDR2 from the germline V gene are DFQATT and SNEGSKA (reference sequence). The CDR3 runs 15 residues. The DNA of the CDR3 is TGCAGTGCTAGAGACCATGTCGGGAGGTCAGATACGCAGTATTTT. It translates to CSARDHVGRSDTQYF.

The V call is TRBV4-3, the J call TRBJ2-7, with 8 positions matching TRBD1. The V gene end was trimmed by 0 bases and the J gene end by 2 bases; junction bases not matched to a gene: 0. The germline CDR1 and CDR2 sequences are LGHNA and YSLEER. This CDR3 is 14 amino acids long. The CDR3 DNA reads TGCGCCAGCAGCCAAGAACAGGGGGCCTACGAGCAGTACTTC. Protein: CASSQEQGAYEQYF.

This clonotype was seen at least ten times. The J gene is TRBJ1-2, the V gene TRBV3-1; 8 bases are a match to TRBD1. This CDR3 comprises 14 residues. Trimming removed 6 bases from V and 6 bases from J; junction bases left unmatched: 9. Looked up from germline, CDR1 is LGHDT and CDR2 is YNNKEL (reference sequence). CDR3 DNA sequence: TGTGCCAGCAGTCGACAGGGGAGTACGGATGGCTACACCTTC. The encoded protein is CASSRQGSTDGYTF.

The table lists this clonotype with many counts. The V call is TRBV20-1, the J call TRBJ2-1; D is perhaps TRBD2 (5 bases). The CDR3 is 14 residues long. Trimming pared 0 bases from V and 4 bases from J, leaving 10 bases between. In germline, CDR1 is DFQATT, CDR2 SNEGSKA (reference sequence). The CDR3 reads CSARERGLYNEQFF. The CDR3 DNA follows: TGCAGTGCTAGAGAACGGGGATTATACAATGAGCAGTTCTTC.

This clonotype was recorded at least ten times. The gene calls are TRBV7-2 and TRBJ2-7; 7 bases fit TRBD2. The CDR3 runs to 15 residues. The V and J ends lost 1 base and 3 bases, in that order; junction bases with no gene match: 6. CDR1 and CDR2 (germline): SGHTA, FQGNSA. The CDR3 DNA sequence: TGTGCCAGCAGCTTAGTGAGCGGGGAGTTCTACGAGCAGTACTTC. It yields the protein CASSLVSGEFYEQYF.

V usage is TRBV30 and J usage is TRBJ1-2; a weak D match, TRBD1 (5 bases). The CDR3 contains 13 residues. V was clipped by 1 base and J by 8 bases, with 14 bases between them. The germline V gene has CDR1 GTSNPN and CDR2 SVGIG (reference sequence). The CDR3 DNA sequence: TGTGCCTGGAGTGCCCCCGGGACGGGGGGCTACACCTTC. Amino acids: CAWSAPGTGGYTF.